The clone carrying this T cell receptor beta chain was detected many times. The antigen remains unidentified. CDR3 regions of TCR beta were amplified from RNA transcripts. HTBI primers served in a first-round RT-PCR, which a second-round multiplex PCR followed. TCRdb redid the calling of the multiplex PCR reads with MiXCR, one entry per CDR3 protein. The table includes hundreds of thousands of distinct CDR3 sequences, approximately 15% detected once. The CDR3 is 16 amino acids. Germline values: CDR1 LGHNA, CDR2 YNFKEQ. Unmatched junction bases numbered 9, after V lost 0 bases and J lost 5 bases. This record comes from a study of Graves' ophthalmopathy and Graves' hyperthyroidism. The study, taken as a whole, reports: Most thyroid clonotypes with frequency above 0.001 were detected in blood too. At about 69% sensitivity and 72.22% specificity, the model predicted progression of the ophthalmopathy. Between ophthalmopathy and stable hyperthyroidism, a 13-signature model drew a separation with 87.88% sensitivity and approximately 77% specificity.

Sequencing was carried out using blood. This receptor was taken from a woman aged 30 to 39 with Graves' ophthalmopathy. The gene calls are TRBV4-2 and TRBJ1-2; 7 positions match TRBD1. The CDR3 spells CASSQEAARGSYGYTF. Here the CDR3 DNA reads TGTGCCAGCAGCCAAGAAGCAGCCAGGGGGAGTTATGGCTACACCTTC.